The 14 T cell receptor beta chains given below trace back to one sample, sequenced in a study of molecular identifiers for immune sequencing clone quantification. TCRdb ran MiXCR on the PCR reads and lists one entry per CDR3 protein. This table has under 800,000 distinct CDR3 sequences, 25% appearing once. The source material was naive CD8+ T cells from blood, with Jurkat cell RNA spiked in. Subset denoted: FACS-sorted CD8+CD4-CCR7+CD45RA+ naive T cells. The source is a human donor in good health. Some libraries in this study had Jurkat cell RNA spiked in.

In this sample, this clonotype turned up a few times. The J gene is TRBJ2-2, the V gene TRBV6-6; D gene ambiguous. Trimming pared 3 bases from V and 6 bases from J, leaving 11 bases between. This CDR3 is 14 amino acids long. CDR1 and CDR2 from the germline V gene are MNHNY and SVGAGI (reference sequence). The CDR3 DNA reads TGTGCCAGCAGTTATTCTGTTCTCCCCGGGGAGCTGTTTTTT. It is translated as CASSYSVLPGELFF.

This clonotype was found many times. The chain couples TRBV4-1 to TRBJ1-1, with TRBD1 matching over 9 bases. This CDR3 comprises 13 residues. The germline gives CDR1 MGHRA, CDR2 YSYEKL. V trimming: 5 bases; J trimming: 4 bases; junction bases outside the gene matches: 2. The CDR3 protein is CASSGQGSTEAFF. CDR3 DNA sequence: TGCGCCAGCAGCGGACAGGGGTCCACTGAAGCTTTCTTT.

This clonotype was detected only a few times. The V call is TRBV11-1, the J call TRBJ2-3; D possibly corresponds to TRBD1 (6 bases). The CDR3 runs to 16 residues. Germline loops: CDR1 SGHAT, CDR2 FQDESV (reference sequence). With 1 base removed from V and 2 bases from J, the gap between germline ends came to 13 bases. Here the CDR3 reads CASSLVDRSSTDTQYF. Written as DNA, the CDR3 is TGTGCCAGCAGCTTAGTCGACAGGTCTTCCACAGATACGCAGTATTTT.

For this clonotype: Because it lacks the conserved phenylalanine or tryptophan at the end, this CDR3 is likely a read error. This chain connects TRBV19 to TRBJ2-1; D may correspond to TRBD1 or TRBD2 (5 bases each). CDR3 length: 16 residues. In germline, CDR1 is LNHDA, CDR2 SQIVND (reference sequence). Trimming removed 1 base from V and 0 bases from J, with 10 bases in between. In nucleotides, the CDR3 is TGTGCCAGTAGTATAGTGGGGGAAAGCTCCTACAATGAGCAGTTCTCC. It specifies CASSIVGESSYNEQFS.

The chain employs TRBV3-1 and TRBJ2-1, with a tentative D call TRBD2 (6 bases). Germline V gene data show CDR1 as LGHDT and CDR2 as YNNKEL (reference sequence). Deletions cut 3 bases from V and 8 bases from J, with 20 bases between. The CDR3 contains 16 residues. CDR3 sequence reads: CASSHEPGASVYEQFF. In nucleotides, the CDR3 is TGTGCCAGCAGCCACGAACCCGGGGCTAGCGTATATGAGCAGTTCTTC.

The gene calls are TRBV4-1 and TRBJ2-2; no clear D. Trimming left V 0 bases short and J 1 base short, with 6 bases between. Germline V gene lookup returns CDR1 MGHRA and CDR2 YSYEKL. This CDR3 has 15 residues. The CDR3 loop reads CASSQERVNTGELFF. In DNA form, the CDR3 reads TGCGCCAGCAGCCAAGAAAGGGTGAACACCGGGGAGCTGTTTTTT.

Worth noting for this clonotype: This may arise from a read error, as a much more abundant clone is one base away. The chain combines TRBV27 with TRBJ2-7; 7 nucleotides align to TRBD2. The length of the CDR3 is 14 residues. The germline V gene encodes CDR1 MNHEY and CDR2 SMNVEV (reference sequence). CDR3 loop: CASAPVGGYYKQYF. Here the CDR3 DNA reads TGTGCCAGCGCCCCGGTCGGGGGGTACTACAAGCAGTACTTC.

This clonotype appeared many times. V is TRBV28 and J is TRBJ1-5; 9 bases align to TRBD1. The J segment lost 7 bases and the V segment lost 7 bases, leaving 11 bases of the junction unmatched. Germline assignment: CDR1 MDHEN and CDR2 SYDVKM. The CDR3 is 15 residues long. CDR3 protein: CASTTTRDRAQPQHF. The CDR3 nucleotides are TGTGCCAGCACCACCACGAGGGACAGGGCCCAGCCCCAGCATTTT. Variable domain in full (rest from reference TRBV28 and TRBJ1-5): DVKVTQSSRYLVKRTGEKVFLECVQDMDHENMFWYRQDPGLGLRLIYFSYDVKMKEKGDIPEGYSVSREKKERFSLILESASTNQTSMYLCASTTTRDRAQPQHFGDGTRLSIL.

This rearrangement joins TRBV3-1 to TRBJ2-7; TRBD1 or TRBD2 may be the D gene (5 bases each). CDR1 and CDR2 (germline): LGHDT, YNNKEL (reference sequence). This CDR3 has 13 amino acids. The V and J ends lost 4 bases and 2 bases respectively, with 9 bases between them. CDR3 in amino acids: CASSRGSAYEQYF. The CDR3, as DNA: TGTGCCAGCAGCCGGGGGTCAGCCTACGAGCAGTACTTC.

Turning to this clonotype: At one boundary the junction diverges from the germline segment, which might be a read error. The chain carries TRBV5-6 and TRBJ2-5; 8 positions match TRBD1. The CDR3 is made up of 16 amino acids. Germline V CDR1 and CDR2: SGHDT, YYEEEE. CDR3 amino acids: CASSHKATGVEEPQYF. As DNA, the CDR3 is TGTGCCAGCAGCCATAAAGCGACAGGGGTAGAAGAGCCCCAGTACTTC.

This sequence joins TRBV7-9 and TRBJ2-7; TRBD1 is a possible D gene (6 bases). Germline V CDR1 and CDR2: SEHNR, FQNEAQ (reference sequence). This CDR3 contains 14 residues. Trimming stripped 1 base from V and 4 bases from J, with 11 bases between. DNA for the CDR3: TGTGCCAGCAGCTTAGTGGGACAAGATTACGAGCAGTACTTC. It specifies CASSLVGQDYEQYF. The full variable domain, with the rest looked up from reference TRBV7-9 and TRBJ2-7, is DTGVSQNPRHKITKRGQNVTFRCDPISEHNRLYWYRQTLGQGPEFLTYFQNEAQLEKSRLLSDRFSAERPKGSFSTLEIQRTEQGDSAMYLCASSLVGQDYEQYFGPGTRLTVT.

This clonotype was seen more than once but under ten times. The CDR3 nucleotides are TGTGCCAGCAGTTTTGGACAGGGGTCCGGGGAGCTGTTTTTT. It yields the protein CASSFGQGSGELFF. This chain joins TRBV27 and TRBJ2-2; 9 bases map to TRBD1. V dropped 3 bases and J dropped 6; count of bases not matched to a gene: 2. The CDR3 covers 14 residues. CDR1 and CDR2 (germline): MNHEY, SMNVEV (reference sequence).

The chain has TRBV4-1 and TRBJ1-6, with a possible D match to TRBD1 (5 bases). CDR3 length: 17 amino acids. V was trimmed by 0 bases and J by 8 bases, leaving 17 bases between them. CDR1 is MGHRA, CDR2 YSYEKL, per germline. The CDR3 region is CASSQESLGLWDSPLHF. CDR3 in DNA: TGCGCCAGCAGCCAAGAAAGTTTGGGGCTCTGGGATTCACCCCTCCACTTT.

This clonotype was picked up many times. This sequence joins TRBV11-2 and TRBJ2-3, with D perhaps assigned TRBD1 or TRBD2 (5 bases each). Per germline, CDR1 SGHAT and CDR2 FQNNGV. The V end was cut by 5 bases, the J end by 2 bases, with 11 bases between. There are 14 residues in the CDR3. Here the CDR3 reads CASSRPGLTDTQYF. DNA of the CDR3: TGTGCCAGCAGCCGACCGGGGCTCACAGATACGCAGTATTTT.